These 28 T cell receptor beta chains were all obtained from the same sample, sequenced in a study of blood T cell repertoires in COVID-19. Clones were sequenced by immunoSEQ multiplex PCR, and TCRdb holds only the in-frame ones, with some missing. The sample lists some 250,000 clones, approximately 91% occurring once. The source material was PBMCs or T cells enriched from blood (not recorded which). Receptors were obtained from a middle-aged woman with acute COVID-19.

This clone was recorded only once. This chain connects TRBV19 to TRBJ2-3, with TRBD2 as a possible D gene (5 bases). Germline V gene lookup returns CDR1 LNHDA and CDR2 SQIVND (reference sequence). The CDR3 is 15 residues long. V lost 3 bases and J lost 2, with 12 bases in between. This chain's CDR3 is CASSIQRRLTDTQYF. The CDR3 coding sequence is TGTGCCAGTAGTATCCAACGGAGGCTCACAGATACGCAGTATTTT.

This rearrangement joins TRBV28 to TRBJ1-2, with 8 bases matching TRBD1. Germline lookup yields CDR1 MDHEN and CDR2 SYDVKM. CDR3 length: 14 residues. Germline trimming cut 5 bases from V and 4 bases from J; bases unmatched to any gene: 6. CDR3 loop: CASSLGQGRYGYTF. The DNA for the CDR3 is TGTGCCAGCAGTCTAGGACAGGGTCGCTATGGCTACACCTTC.

The chain combines TRBV29-1 with TRBJ1-2; D unclear. The V and J ends lost 8 bases and 4 bases respectively, with 23 bases between them. Per the germline V gene, CDR1 is SQVTM and CDR2 is ANQGSEA. CDR3 length: 15 residues. This CDR3 reads CSSDVPSVSGYGYTF. The CDR3 DNA is TGCAGCTCTGACGTCCCATCCGTATCAGGCTATGGCTACACCTTC.

This clone has a handful of counts. This chain connects TRBV4-1 to TRBJ2-7, with 7 bases fitting TRBD2. V dropped 4 bases and J dropped 0; count of bases not matched to a gene: 12. The germline V gene has CDR1 MGHRA and CDR2 YSYEKL. The CDR3 length is 17 residues. CDR3 residues: CASSPGGSRGVSYEQYF. CDR3 DNA: TGCGCCAGCAGCCCCGGGGGTAGCCGGGGGGTCTCCTACGAGCAGTACTTC.

This rearrangement joins TRBV2 to TRBJ2-3, with D unresolved. The CDR3 contains 12 residues. The V end was cut by 3 bases, the J end by 5 bases, with 6 bases between. Germline loops: CDR1 SNHLY, CDR2 FYNNEI. CDR3 sequence (DNA): TGTGCCAGCAGTGAGCAGGTAGATACGCAGTATTTT. The encoded protein is CASSEQVDTQYF. Looking up the rest from reference TRBV2 and TRBJ2-3 gives the full variable domain: EPEVTQTPSHQVTQMGQEVILRCVPISNHLYFYWYRQILGQKVEFLVSFYNNEISEKSEIFDDQFSVERPDGSNFTLKIRSTKLEDSAMYFCASSEQVDTQYFGPGTRLTVL.

This chain links TRBV2 with TRBJ2-3; tentative D call: TRBD2 (5 bases). This CDR3 has 16 amino acids. Germline CDR1 is SNHLY and CDR2 is FYNNEI. Trimming left V 2 bases short and J 6 bases short, with 18 bases between. The CDR3: CASSEKETTGKDTQYF. The CDR3 coding sequence is TGTGCCAGCAGTGAAAAAGAGACCACGGGGAAGGATACGCAGTATTTT.

DNA of the CDR3: TGTGCCAGCAGCACCTACAGGGGGCGCCCCGACTACGAGCAGTACTTC. This translates into CASSTYRGRPDYEQYF. The chain has TRBV28 and TRBJ2-7, with 9 bases lining up with TRBD1. The J segment lost 3 bases and the V segment lost 6 bases, leaving 12 bases of the junction unmatched. The CDR3 runs to 16 residues. Germline V gene data show CDR1 as MDHEN and CDR2 as SYDVKM.

The CDR3 DNA reads as TGTGCCTGGGGTGGAGGGGCCAATCAGCCCCAGCATTTT. It is translated as CAWGGGANQPQHF. The chain is built from TRBV30 and TRBJ1-5; D is possibly TRBD1 (5 bases). V lost 5 bases and J 3 bases, leaving 11 bases between the germline ends. The germline V gene has CDR1 GTSNPN and CDR2 SVGIG (reference sequence). CDR3 length equals 13 residues.

The V and J genes are TRBV28 and TRBJ2-1, with 7 bases aligning to TRBD2. The CDR3 spans 15 residues. Looked up from germline, CDR1 is MDHEN and CDR2 is SYDVKM. Trimming removed 2 bases from V and 5 bases from J; junction bases left unmatched: 6. The CDR3, as DNA: TGTGCCAGCAGTTTAGGTCTAGCGGAAAACAATGAGCAGTTCTTC. Translating it yields CASSLGLAENNEQFF.

The gene calls are TRBV4-2 and TRBJ1-2; D is unresolved. Germline CDR1 is LGHNA and CDR2 is YNFKEQ. The V end lost 0 bases, the J end lost 4 bases, and 9 bases lay between the germline ends. This CDR3 comprises 14 residues. DNA for the CDR3: TGTGCCAGCAGCCAAGATCTGGAGAGCTATGGCTACACCTTC. Translated: CASSQDLESYGYTF.

The genes are TRBV7-2 and TRBJ2-1, with 11 bases that match TRBD2. This CDR3 is 16 amino acids long. Per the germline V gene, CDR1 is SGHTA and CDR2 is FQGNSA. V trimming: 1 base; J trimming: 10 bases; junction bases outside the gene matches: 9. This CDR3 reads CASSLGLAGGMREQFF. The CDR3 DNA reads TGTGCCAGCAGCTTAGGCTTAGCGGGAGGGATGAGGGAGCAGTTCTTC.

This clone was observed a handful of times. This chain joins TRBV28 and TRBJ1-2, with TRBD1 identical over 8 bases. CDR1 is MDHEN and CDR2 is SYDVKM in the germline V gene. The CDR3 runs 13 residues. Trimming at V came to 9 bases and at J to 6 bases, leaving 9 bases not matched to a gene. CDR3 loop: CASTGQGMDGYTF. CDR3 in DNA: TGTGCCAGTACAGGACAGGGAATGGATGGCTACACCTTC.

This chain joins TRBV3-1 (or the pseudogene TRBV3-2) and TRBJ1-2; 9 bases align to TRBD1. Germline CDR1 LGHDT, CDR2 YNNKEL (reference sequence). V was clipped by 4 bases and J by 2 bases; unmatched bases: 5. The CDR3 extends over 15 amino acids. This CDR3 is CASSPGQGWNYGYTF. The CDR3 DNA reads as TGTGCCAGCAGCCCCGGACAGGGGTGGAACTATGGCTACACCTTC.

V and J are TRBV29-1 and TRBJ1-2; 8 bases agree with TRBD1. The CDR3 contains 12 residues. CDR1 is SQVTM and CDR2 is ANQGSEA in the germline V gene. Unmatched junction bases numbered 7, after V lost 7 bases and J lost 6 bases. The CDR3 reads CSAGTGIDGYTF. The CDR3 DNA is TGCAGCGCCGGGACAGGCATTGATGGCTACACCTTC. Full variable domain (missing parts from reference TRBV29-1 and TRBJ1-2): SAVISQKPSRDICQRGTSLTIQCQVDSQVTMMFWYRQQPGQSLTLIATANQGSEATYESGFVIDKFPISRPNLTFSTLTVSNMSPEDSSIYLCSAGTGIDGYTFGSGTRLTVV.

The chain combines TRBV7-9 with TRBJ2-7, with 8 bases aligning to TRBD1. The junction had 7 bases not matched to a gene; V was cut back by 3 bases and J by 0 bases. The CDR3 consists of 16 residues. Germline V gene data show CDR1 as SEHNR and CDR2 as FQNEAQ (reference sequence). In DNA, the CDR3 is TGTGCCAGCAGCTTTTACGGGACAGGTACCTCCTACGAGCAGTACTTC. Translating it yields CASSFYGTGTSYEQYF.

This chain connects TRBV2 to TRBJ2-6, with 10 bases that match TRBD2. Germline CDR1 and CDR2: SNHLY and FYNNEI. This CDR3 is built from 17 residues. The trim removed 2 bases at V and 3 bases at J, leaving 4 bases unmatched. This CDR3 is CASSELAGVYGANVLTF. CDR3 DNA sequence: TGTGCCAGCAGTGAACTAGCGGGAGTCTATGGGGCCAACGTCCTGACTTTC.

This clone appeared once. This chain connects TRBV12-5 to TRBJ1-2; D is possibly TRBD1 (5 bases). The length of the CDR3 is 14 residues. Germline V gene data show CDR1 as LGHNT and CDR2 as FRNRAP. V shed 3 bases and J shed 2 bases, with 10 bases lying between them. This chain's CDR3 is CASGFWGGNYGYTF. In nucleotides, the CDR3 is TGTGCTAGTGGTTTCTGGGGGGGAAACTATGGCTACACCTTC. Filled out from reference TRBV12-5 and TRBJ1-2, the complete variable domain reads DARVTQTPRHKVTEMGQEVTMRCQPILGHNTVFWYRQTMMQGLELLAYFRNRAPLDDSGMPKDRFSAEMPDATLATLKIQPSEPRDSAVYFCASGFWGGNYGYTFGSGTRLTVV.

This chain uses TRBV27 with TRBJ1-1, with TRBD1 matching 10 bases. V lost 5 bases and J lost 1; bases outside the gene matches: 4. The length of the CDR3 is 15 residues. Germline V gene sequence: CDR1 MNHEY, CDR2 SMNVEV (reference sequence). CDR3 residues: CASSPWDRGNTEAFF. The CDR3 DNA is TGTGCCAGCAGTCCCTGGGACAGGGGGAACACTGAAGCTTTCTTT.

The rearrangement links TRBV21-1 to TRBJ1-5; the D call TRBD1 from the table was never checked on the DNA. TRBV21-1 constitutes a pseudogene. CDR3 size: 19 residues. For the CDR3, the DNA is TGTGCCAGCAAATTGATATGGGACAGGGGAAACAGTTGCAATCAGCCCCAGCATTTT. Translation gives CASKLIWDRGNSCNQPQHF.

The chain recombines TRBV10-3 with TRBJ1-5; a possible D gene is TRBD1 (5 bases). The CDR3 loop spans 15 amino acids. Germline values: CDR1 ENHRY, CDR2 SYGVKD. V lost 2 bases to trimming and J lost 2 bases, with 10 bases between them. The CDR3 here is CAISEGAGGNQPQHF. CDR3 DNA sequence: TGTGCCATCAGTGAGGGGGCTGGGGGCAATCAGCCCCAGCATTTT.

The chain joins TRBV13 to TRBJ1-1; TRBD1 agrees at 8 bases. Germline V lookup: CDR1 PRHDT, CDR2 FYEKMQ (reference sequence). Trimming took 3 bases from V and 1 from J; bases not matched to a gene: 7. The CDR3 is 16 amino acids. The CDR3 nucleotides read TGTGCCAGCAGCTTCAGGGGCAGGGGGCCGAACACTGAAGCTTTCTTT. This encodes CASSFRGRGPNTEAFF.

The chain is built from TRBV4-3 and TRBJ2-1; 10 bases agree with TRBD2. V lost 0 bases to trimming and J lost 7 bases; unmatched junction nucleotides: 6. Per germline, CDR1 LGHNA and CDR2 YSLEER. The CDR3 runs 16 residues. This chain's CDR3 is CASSQDPSGSRNEQFF. The DNA of the CDR3 is TGCGCCAGCAGCCAAGATCCTAGCGGGAGTCGGAATGAGCAGTTCTTC.

This sequence joins TRBV4-1 and TRBJ2-7, with D maybe TRBD1 (6 bases). Germline values: CDR1 MGHRA, CDR2 YSYEKL. The CDR3 is 16 residues long. The ends were cut back, 3 bases at V and 3 bases at J, with 18 bases in the middle. CDR3 coding DNA: TGCGCCAGCAGCCAGGCAGACAGGACTGACCTCTACGAGCAGTACTTC. It is translated as CASSQADRTDLYEQYF.

V and J are TRBV7-2 and TRBJ2-7; tentatively, D is TRBD1 (6 bases). This CDR3 has 13 residues. Trimming took 0 bases from V and 3 from J, leaving 6 bases between them. Germline-derived CDR1 and CDR2 are SGHTA and FQGNSA. The CDR3 nucleotides are TGTGCCAGCAGCTTAGCAGGGGGCTACGAGCAGTACTTC. It yields the protein CASSLAGGYEQYF.

The chain couples TRBV20-1 to TRBJ2-5; 8 nucleotides match TRBD2. CDR3 length: 13 residues. The germline V gene encodes CDR1 DFQATT and CDR2 SNEGSKA (reference sequence). Germline trimming cut 3 bases from V and 4 bases from J; bases unmatched to any gene: 4. The CDR3 region is CSASGLAGETQYF. CDR3 nucleotides: TGCAGTGCTAGTGGGCTAGCGGGAGAGACCCAGTACTTC.

This clone came up a few times. The chain employs TRBV6-2 or TRBV6-3 and TRBJ2-1; no firm D call. This CDR3 contains 16 residues. V was pared by 4 bases and J by 3 bases, with 16 bases between. Germline V gives CDR1 MNHEY, CDR2 SVGEGT. The CDR3 region is CASSSPSPTIYNEQFF. In nucleotides, the CDR3 is TGTGCCAGCAGTTCCCCGTCCCCTACTATCTACAATGAGCAGTTCTTC.

CDR3 amino acids: CASSDDEKLFF. CDR3 nucleotide sequence: TGTGCCAGCAGTGACGATGAAAAACTGTTTTTT. The V call is TRBV2, the J call TRBJ1-4; D remains ambiguous. In germline, CDR1 is SNHLY, CDR2 FYNNEI. The V end was cut by 3 bases, the J end by 6 bases, with 2 bases between. This CDR3 spans 11 amino acids.

The V call is TRBV19, the J call TRBJ1-1; possible D gene TRBD1, 6 bases. Germline lookup yields CDR1 LNHDA and CDR2 SQIVND (reference sequence). The CDR3 is 15 residues long. Trimming removed 1 base from V and 1 base from J, with 10 bases in between. This CDR3 is CASSIVGQPNTEAFF. In DNA, the CDR3 is TGTGCCAGTAGTATAGTGGGACAACCGAACACTGAAGCTTTCTTT.